This entry lists 3 T cell receptor beta chains sequenced from one sample in a study of T cell changes during pregnancy in multiple sclerosis. The assay was immunoSEQ multiplex PCR, and TCRdb's table has in-frame clones only and misses some. The data contain more than 55,000 clones, approximately 90% of them singletons. The sequencing here drew on peripheral blood, taken in the first trimester of pregnancy. Every receptor here comes from a female donor in good health, enrolled as a control in a pregnancy study.

The V gene is TRBV19, the J gene TRBJ2-5; 10 bases fit TRBD2. V dropped 5 bases and J dropped 3; count of bases not matched to a gene: 3. This CDR3 has 14 amino acids. CDR1 is LNHDA and CDR2 is SQIVND in the germline V gene (reference sequence). The CDR3 nucleotides are TGTGCCAGTAGTGCAGGACTAGCGGAAGAGACCCAGTACTTC. It specifies CASSAGLAEETQYF.

This clone showed up just once. The rearrangement links TRBV5-1 to TRBJ2-2; the match to TRBD1 covers 7 bases. Germline loops: CDR1 SGHRS, CDR2 YFSETQ. The V and J ends lost 3 bases and 0 bases, in that order; junction bases with no gene match: 2. The length of the CDR3 is 15 residues. In nucleotides, the CDR3 is TGCGCCAGCAGCTCTACAGGGGCGAACACCGGGGAGCTGTTTTTT. This encodes CASSSTGANTGELFF.

The table lists this clone with a few counts. The chain links TRBV30 to TRBJ2-7; TRBD2 agrees at 10 bases. The CDR3 runs to 14 residues. Germline V gene sequence: CDR1 GTSNPN, CDR2 SVGIG (reference sequence). The trim removed 0 bases at V and 7 bases at J, leaving 6 bases unmatched. The CDR3 bases are TGTGCCTGGAGTGTACCTAGCGGGAGAGGAGAGCAGTACTTC. It encodes CAWSVPSGRGEQYF.